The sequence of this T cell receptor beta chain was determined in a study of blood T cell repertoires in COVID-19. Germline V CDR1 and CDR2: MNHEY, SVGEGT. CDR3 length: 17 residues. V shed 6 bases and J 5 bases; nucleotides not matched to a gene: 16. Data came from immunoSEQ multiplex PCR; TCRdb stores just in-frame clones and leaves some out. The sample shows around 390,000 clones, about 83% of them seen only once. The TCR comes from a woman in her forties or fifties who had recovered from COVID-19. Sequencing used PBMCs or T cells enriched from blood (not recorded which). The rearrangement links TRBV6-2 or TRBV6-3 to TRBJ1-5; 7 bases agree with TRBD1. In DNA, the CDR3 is TGTGCCAGCAGCCGGAAGAAGGGGGCCGTAGGTCATCAGCCCCAGCATTTT. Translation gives CASSRKKGAVGHQPQHF.